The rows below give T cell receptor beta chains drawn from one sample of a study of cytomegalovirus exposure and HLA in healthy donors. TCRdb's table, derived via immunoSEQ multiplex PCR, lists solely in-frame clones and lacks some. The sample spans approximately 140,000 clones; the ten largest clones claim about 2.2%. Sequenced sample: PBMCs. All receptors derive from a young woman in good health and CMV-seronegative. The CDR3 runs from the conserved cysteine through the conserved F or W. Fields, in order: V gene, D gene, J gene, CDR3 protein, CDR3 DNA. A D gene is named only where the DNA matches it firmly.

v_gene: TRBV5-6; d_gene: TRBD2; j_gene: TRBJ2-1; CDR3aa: CASSPEGSGRLSSYNEQFF; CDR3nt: TGTGCCAGCAGCCCGGAGGGTAGCGGGAGGCTGAGCTCCTACAATGAGCAGTTCTTC
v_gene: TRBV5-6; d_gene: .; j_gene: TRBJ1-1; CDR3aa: CASSVGRGTEAFF; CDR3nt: TGTGCCAGCAGCGTGGGGCGGGGAACTGAAGCTTTCTTT
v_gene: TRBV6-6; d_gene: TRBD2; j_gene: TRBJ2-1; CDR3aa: CASSWDSGVLSEQFF; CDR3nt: TGTGCCAGCAGTTGGGATAGCGGGGTATTGAGTGAGCAGTTCTTC
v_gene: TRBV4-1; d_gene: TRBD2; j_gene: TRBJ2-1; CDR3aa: CASSPRLAGGPYNEQFF; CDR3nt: TGCGCCAGCAGTCCCCGACTAGCGGGAGGGCCCTACAATGAGCAGTTCTTC
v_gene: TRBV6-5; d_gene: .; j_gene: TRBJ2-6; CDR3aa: CASSRGVSGANVLTF; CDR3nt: TGTGCCAGCAGTCGCGGTGTCTCTGGGGCCAACGTCCTGACTTTC
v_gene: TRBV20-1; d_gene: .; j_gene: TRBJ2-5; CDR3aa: CSAELGKTQYF; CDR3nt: TGCAGTGCAGAACTAGGAAAGACCCAGTACTTC
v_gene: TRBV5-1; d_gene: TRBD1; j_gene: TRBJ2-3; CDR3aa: CASSLDRGSTDTQYF; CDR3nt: TGCGCCAGCAGCTTGGACAGGGGAAGCACAGATACGCAGTATTTT
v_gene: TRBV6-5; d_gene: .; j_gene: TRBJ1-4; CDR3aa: CASSPPGSGNEKLFF; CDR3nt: TGTGCCAGCAGTCCACCCGGGTCCGGTAATGAAAAACTGTTTTTT
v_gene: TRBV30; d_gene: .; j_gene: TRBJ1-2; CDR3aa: CASTLTRADYGYTF; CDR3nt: TGTGCCTCAACCCTCACCCGAGCCGACTATGGCTACACCTTC
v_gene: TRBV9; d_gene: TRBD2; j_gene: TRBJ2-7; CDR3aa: CASSVEAGGSYEQYF; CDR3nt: TGTGCCAGCAGCGTAGAGGCGGGAGGGAGCTACGAGCAGTACTTC
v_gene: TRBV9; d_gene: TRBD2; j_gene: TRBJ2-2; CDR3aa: CASSIHGGLAANTGELFF; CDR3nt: TGTGCCAGCAGCATACACGGGGGACTAGCGGCGAACACCGGGGAGCTGTTTTTT
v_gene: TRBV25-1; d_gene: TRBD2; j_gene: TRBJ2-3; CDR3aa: CASSELASSTDTQYF; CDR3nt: TGTGCCAGCAGCGAACTAGCGTCTAGCACAGATACGCAGTATTTT
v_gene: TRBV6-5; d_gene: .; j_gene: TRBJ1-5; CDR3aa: CASSYGGSNQPQHF; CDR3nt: TGTGCCAGCAGTTACGGGGGCAGCAATCAGCCCCAGCATTTT
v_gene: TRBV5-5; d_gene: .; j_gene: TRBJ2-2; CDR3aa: CASSPATPGSGELFF; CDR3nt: TGTGCCAGCAGCCCAGCAACCCCGGGTTCCGGGGAGCTGTTTTTT
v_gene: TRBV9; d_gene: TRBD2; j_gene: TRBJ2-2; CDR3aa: CASSGPFISGVNTGELFF; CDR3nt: TGTGCCAGCAGCGGCCCTTTTATCAGCGGGGTGAACACCGGGGAGCTGTTTTTT
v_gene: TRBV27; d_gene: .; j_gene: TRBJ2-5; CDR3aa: CASSLLGQETQYF; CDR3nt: TGTGCCAGCAGTTTACTCGGCCAAGAGACCCAGTACTTC
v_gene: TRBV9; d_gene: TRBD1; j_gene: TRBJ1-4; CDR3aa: CASSATRDSLNEKLFF; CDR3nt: TGTGCCAGCAGCGCAACAAGGGACAGCCTTAATGAAAAACTGTTTTTT
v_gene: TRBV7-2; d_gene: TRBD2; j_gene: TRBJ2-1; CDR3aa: CASSLEWTSGRNEQFF; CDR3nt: TGTGCCAGCAGCTTAGAGTGGACTAGCGGGAGGAATGAGCAGTTCTTC
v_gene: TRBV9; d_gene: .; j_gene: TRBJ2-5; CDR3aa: CASSVGLAIQETQYF; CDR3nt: TGTGCCAGCAGCGTAGGTCTAGCGATACAAGAGACCCAGTACTTC